The 11 T cell receptor beta chains below come from one sample, sequenced in a study of blood T cell repertoires in COVID-19. Libraries were prepared by immunoSEQ multiplex PCR; TCRdb keeps only in-frame clonotypes and omits some of them. The sample yields roughly 450,000 clones, less than 95% seen once. The source material was PBMCs or T cells enriched from blood (not recorded which). These receptors originate from a young man who had recovered from COVID-19.

The chain is built from TRBV11-3 and TRBJ2-7, with TRBD2 matching over 9 bases. V lost 4 bases and J lost 2; bases outside the gene matches: 12. The CDR3 has 17 amino acids. CDR1 and CDR2 from the germline V gene are SGHNT and YENEEA. The DNA for the CDR3 is TGTGCCAGCAGCTGGGGACTTGGGGCTAGCGGGACCTACGAGCAGTACTTC. It is translated as CASSWGLGASGTYEQYF.

Here the CDR3 reads CASSPIAVNNEKLFF. The CDR3 DNA sequence: TGTGCCAGCAGCCCCATCGCGGTCAATAATGAAAAACTGTTTTTT. V gene TRBV7-9 combines with J gene TRBJ1-4; D unclear. Germline V lookup: CDR1 SEHNR, CDR2 FQNEAQ (reference sequence). The CDR3 has 15 residues. The V end was cut by 5 bases, the J end by 4 bases, with 14 bases between. Complete variable domain (other parts from reference TRBV7-9 and TRBJ1-4): DTGVSQNPRHKITKRGQNVTFRCDPISEHNRLYWYRQTLGQGPEFLTYFQNEAQLEKSRLLSDRFSAERPKGSFSTLEIQRTEQGDSAMYLCASSPIAVNNEKLFFGSGTQLSVL.

This rearrangement joins TRBV30 to TRBJ1-6, with 9 positions matching TRBD1. The CDR3 spans 15 residues. V lost 0 bases to trimming and J lost 7 bases; unmatched junction nucleotides: 4. The V gene's germline CDR1 is GTSNPN and CDR2 SVGIG (reference sequence). CDR3 in DNA: TGTGCCTGGAGTGTACTCGACAGGGGGAATTCACCCCTCCACTTT. Residues: CAWSVLDRGNSPLHF.

The chain recombines TRBV7-9 with TRBJ1-1, with D maybe TRBD1 (5 bases). CDR1 is SEHNR and CDR2 is FQNEAQ in the germline V gene (reference sequence). The CDR3 loop spans 16 amino acids. Trimming took off 4 bases at V and 2 bases at J, with 17 bases between the two ends. CDR3 region: CASSWAEGRGNTEAFF. Written as DNA, the CDR3 is TGTGCCAGCAGCTGGGCAGAGGGGAGGGGAAACACTGAAGCTTTCTTT.

Regarding this clone: Relative to the germline gene, one junction end is altered; a read error may explain this. The V gene is TRBV18, the J gene TRBJ2-7, with a weak D call TRBD2 (5 bases). Germline V gives CDR1 KGHSH, CDR2 LQKENI. CDR3 size: 13 residues. The CDR3 DNA follows: TGTGCCAGCTCATCCGCGGGCTTGGACCCCCCCTTCTTC. Its protein product is CASSSAGLDPPFF.

The chain carries TRBV29-1 and TRBJ2-7; 9 nucleotides line up with TRBD1. CDR1 is SQVTM, CDR2 ANQGSEA, per germline. The V segment lost 6 bases and the J segment 4 bases; nucleotides outside the gene matches: 4. The length of the CDR3 is 12 residues. The CDR3 sequence is CSVGQGGYEQYF. Here the CDR3 DNA reads TGCAGCGTGGGACAGGGTGGGTACGAGCAGTACTTC.

In nucleotides, the CDR3 is TGTGCCAGTAGTAATTCAGGGGGTTTTTTGGATGAGCAGTTCTTC. Encoded protein: CASSNSGGFLDEQFF. V usage is TRBV19 and J usage is TRBJ2-1; 7 bases are a match to TRBD1. V was pared by 4 bases and J by 8 bases, with 11 bases of the junction left unmatched. Germline assignment: CDR1 LNHDA and CDR2 SQIVND (reference sequence). This CDR3 has 15 residues.

The CDR3 nucleotides are TGTGCCAGCAGCCTACAGGGGGCGCGTTACAATGAGCAGTTCTTC. Its translation is CASSLQGARYNEQFF. This sequence joins TRBV6-5 and TRBJ2-1; TRBD1 agrees at 9 bases. V was clipped by 6 bases and J by 4 bases; unmatched bases: 7. Germline values: CDR1 MNHEY, CDR2 SVGAGI. This CDR3 has 15 residues.

The V and J genes are TRBV24-1 and TRBJ2-2, with 11 bases that match TRBD2. With 0 bases clipped from V and 4 bases from J, the junction kept 0 bases outside the gene matches. The CDR3 is made up of 16 amino acids. CDR1 is KGHDR and CDR2 is SFDVKD in the germline V gene. CDR3: CATSDLTSGSTGELFF. The CDR3 nucleotides are TGTGCCACCAGTGATTTGACTAGCGGGAGCACCGGGGAGCTGTTTTTT.

The rearrangement links TRBV4-1 to TRBJ1-2; 7 bases are a match to TRBD1. The CDR3 is 16 amino acids. Trimming removed 1 base from V and 3 bases from J; junction bases left unmatched: 8. Per germline, CDR1 MGHRA and CDR2 YSYEKL. This chain's CDR3 is CASSQGQGKEDYGYTF. CDR3 coding DNA: TGCGCCAGCAGCCAAGGACAGGGAAAAGAGGACTATGGCTACACCTTC.

V is TRBV7-2 and J is TRBJ2-7, with 8 bases matching TRBD2. Germline values: CDR1 SGHTA, CDR2 FQGNSA. CDR3 length: 16 amino acids. The V gene end was trimmed by 3 bases and the J gene end by 4 bases; junction bases not matched to a gene: 11. The CDR3: CASSLSSGRARYEQYF. Written as DNA, the CDR3 is TGTGCCAGCAGCTTGTCTTCCGGGAGGGCCAGGTACGAGCAGTACTTC.